These T cell receptor beta chains were read from a single sample in a study of CD8+ T cells in alopecia areata. Profiled with immunoSEQ multiplex PCR; TCRdb holds only in-frame clones, not every one. The sample yields 90,000 to 130,000 clones, approximately 54% seen once. The specimen was CD8+ T cells sorted from blood, collected at week 24, from a patient treated with tofacitinib. The receptors stem from a human donor with alopecia areata. CDR3s include the opening cysteine and the closing phenylalanine or tryptophan. Each record gives: D gene, V gene, CDR3 protein. The D gene is left open where the match is weak.

D gene: NA
V gene: TRBV13
CDR3 protein: CASSLGQGRNEQFF

D gene: TRBD1
V gene: TRBV2
CDR3 protein: CASSAWTGFSYEQYF

D gene: NA
V gene: TRBV11-2
CDR3 protein: CASSLDTSWTGELFF

D gene: NA
V gene: TRBV12-5
CDR3 protein: CASGYSGHTEAFF

D gene: NA
V gene: TRBV16
CDR3 protein: CASSQSTYNEQFF

D gene: TRBD2
V gene: TRBV29-1
CDR3 protein: CSAVAGDYEQYF

D gene: TRBD1
V gene: TRBV5-1
CDR3 protein: CASSRTRDRGSPLHF

D gene: TRBD1
V gene: TRBV18
CDR3 protein: CASSPTRDRGHEQFF

D gene: TRBD2
V gene: TRBV6-5
CDR3 protein: CASSYSRLAGSYEQYF

D gene: TRBD1
V gene: TRBV27
CDR3 protein: CASSSHRGARHEQYF

D gene: NA
V gene: TRBV13
CDR3 protein: CASSLGQGDGYTF